Below, 8 T cell receptor beta chains from the same sample are listed, as sequenced in a study of cytomegalovirus exposure and HLA in healthy donors. The data were produced by immunoSEQ multiplex PCR, yet TCRdb's version contains in-frame clones alone and is incomplete. The table includes 150,000 to 200,000 clones, 85% detected once. The sequenced sample was PBMCs. The receptors come from a man aged 18 to 29 in good health and CMV-seropositive.

The table lists this clone with a count of one. The chain is built from TRBV5-1 and TRBJ2-1; possible D gene TRBD2, 6 bases. V dropped 4 bases and J dropped 11 bases, with 13 bases sitting between them. CDR3 length: 12 residues. Germline V gene sequence: CDR1 SGHRS, CDR2 YFSETQ. The DNA of the CDR3 is TGCGCCAGCAGCCTAGGGACTTATAAGCAGTTCTTC. It specifies CASSLGTYKQFF.

The CDR3 region has the DNA TGTGCCAGCAGCGTAGCTTGGGGGGACGGTGAAAAACTGTTTTTT. This gives the protein CASSVAWGDGEKLFF. V is TRBV9 and J is TRBJ1-4; weak D call: TRBD1 (5 bases). This CDR3 comprises 15 residues. V lost 0 bases, J lost 7 bases, and 13 bases lay in between. Germline assignment: CDR1 SGDLS and CDR2 YYNGEE.

This sequence joins TRBV11-3 and TRBJ2-2, with D perhaps matching TRBD1 (6 bases). The V and J ends lost 5 bases and 5 bases respectively, with 18 bases between them. This CDR3 contains 16 residues. Germline V lookup: CDR1 SGHNT, CDR2 YENEEA. This chain's CDR3 is CASSQGRDLRTGELFF. The CDR3 DNA sequence: TGTGCCAGCAGCCAGGGGAGAGACTTGAGGACCGGGGAGCTGTTTTTT.

The chain is built from TRBV12-5 and TRBJ2-5; TRBD2 matches at 8 bases. Trimming took 7 bases from V and 3 from J; bases not matched to a gene: 4. The CDR3 sequence is 13 residues long. CDR1 is LGHNT and CDR2 is FRNRAP in the germline V gene. The CDR3: CASASGGKETQYF. CDR3 coding DNA: TGTGCTAGTGCCTCGGGAGGGAAAGAGACCCAGTACTTC.

This clone came up once. The chain links TRBV7-9 to TRBJ1-2; the match to TRBD1 covers 10 bases. CDR1 and CDR2 from the germline V gene are SEHNR and FQNEAQ (reference sequence). The CDR3 has 16 amino acids. Trimming at V came to 5 bases and at J to 6 bases, leaving 12 bases not matched to a gene. CDR3 loop: CASSPVTGGLIHGYTF. The CDR3 DNA is TGTGCCAGCAGCCCCGTGACAGGGGGCCTCATCCATGGCTACACCTTC.

The chain recombines TRBV7-9 with TRBJ2-5, with a possible D match to TRBD1 (6 bases). CDR1 is SEHNR, CDR2 FQNEAQ, per germline (reference sequence). V was clipped by 5 bases and J by 4 bases, with 14 bases between them. The length of the CDR3 is 14 residues. The CDR3: CASSPPRGRETQYF. CDR3 bases: TGTGCCAGCAGCCCTCCCAGGGGAAGAGAGACCCAGTACTTC.

This clone was detected only once. V is TRBV5-4 and J is TRBJ2-7; TRBD2 aligns across 8 bases. The CDR3 spans 16 residues. Germline-derived CDR1 and CDR2 are SGHNT and YYREEE (reference sequence). Losses at the gene ends were 2 bases for V and 3 bases for J; bases not matched to a gene: 10. CDR3 sequence: CASSFSTELAGYEQYF. CDR3 DNA: TGTGCCAGCAGCTTTTCGACGGAGCTAGCGGGCTACGAGCAGTACTTC.

The chain uses TRBV11-3 and TRBJ1-1; D unresolved. V lost 1 base and J 7 bases, leaving 22 bases between the germline ends. The CDR3 has 17 residues. Germline CDR1 SGHNT, CDR2 YENEEA. The chain's CDR3 is CASSLGERQKILSEAFF. For the CDR3, the DNA is TGTGCCAGCAGCTTAGGGGAGCGGCAGAAGATACTAAGTGAAGCTTTCTTT.